This TCR beta chain is drawn from a study of CD8 T cells in ankylosing spondylitis. Study-wide findings and caveats: Characteristic of ankylosing spondylitis blood, it appeared, was a TCR beta motif comprising eight highly homologous variants.

As to this clonotype: Its antigen is unknown.

Each CDR3 protein is one row after TCRdb ran MiXCR on the 5' RACE reads. The sample holds about 700,000 distinct CDR3 sequences; around 19% are singletons and the top ten take 15% to 20%. Germline values: CDR1 MNHEY, CDR2 SMNVEV (reference sequence). The CDR3 is 14 residues long. V shed 0 bases and J shed 2 bases, with 7 bases lying between them. The TCR sequence derives from a male donor with ankylosing spondylitis. The specimen sequenced was blood, either unsorted or a sorted T cell fraction (not recorded which). The gene calls are TRBV27 and TRBJ1-1; the D is unclear. CDR3 protein: CASSLSMGNTEAFF. CDR3 sequence (DNA): TGTGCCAGCAGTTTATCGATGGGTAACACTGAAGCTTTCTTT.